Following are 26 T cell receptor beta chains from one sample sequenced in a study of T cells in Graves' hyperthyroidism and ophthalmopathy (dated by TCRdb to the late 2010s). Preparation of the library involved multiplex PCR. Sequencing took place on an Illumina HiSeq 2000. TCR beta CDR3 regions were amplified from RNA transcripts. The TCR CDR3 was subjected to a first round of RT-PCR using the HTBI primer set and the Qiagen OneStep RT-PCR kit. TCRdb reran the public reads through fastp at Q25 and MiXCR, keeping productive beta chains. Records with the same CDR3 protein are collapsed into one entry carrying the most frequent genes and DNA. The sample table contains 600,000 to 700,000 distinct CDR3 sequences; only one count was recorded for 14% to 15% of them. The ten most abundant clones make up about 3.9% of the sample. Sample: blood. The receptors come from a woman aged 40 to 55 with Graves' ophthalmopathy.

V and J are TRBV7-3 and TRBJ1-1; the D gene is possibly TRBD1 (6 bases). There are 15 residues in the CDR3. CDR1 SGHTA and CDR2 FQGTGA come from the germline V gene. Trimming shortened V by 5 bases and J by 7 bases, and 20 bases separated the two germline ends. CDR3 region: CASSETGTVRGEAFF. CDR3 bases: TGTGCCAGCAGCGAAACCGGGACGGTCAGGGGTGAAGCTTTCTTT.

There are many counts of this clonotype. The chain carries TRBV5-1 and TRBJ1-2, with D tentatively TRBD1 (6 bases). V was pared by 4 bases and J by 4 bases, with 14 bases between. Germline assignment: CDR1 SGHRS and CDR2 YFSETQ. CDR3 length equals 14 residues. The CDR3 loop is CASSPSGGSYGYTF. The CDR3 DNA sequence: TGCGCCAGCAGCCCCTCCGGGGGCAGCTATGGCTACACCTTC.

Many counts were recorded for this clonotype. The chain has TRBV24-1 and TRBJ2-3; D is ambiguous. This CDR3 is built from 12 residues. Trimming stripped 2 bases from V and 6 bases from J, with 5 bases between. Germline assignment: CDR1 KGHDR and CDR2 SFDVKD. This CDR3 reads CATSDSPDTQYF. The CDR3 nucleotides read TGTGCCACCAGTGATTCCCCCGATACGCAGTATTTT.

This clonotype has ten or more counts. The gene calls are TRBV6-5 and TRBJ1-5; possible D gene TRBD1, 6 bases. The CDR3 length is 16 residues. Germline assignment: CDR1 MNHEY and CDR2 SVGAGI. Deletions cut 6 bases from V and 3 bases from J, with 18 bases between. This CDR3 reads CASRQDHRVLNQPQHF. The CDR3 bases are TGTGCCAGCAGACAAGACCACAGGGTACTCAATCAGCCCCAGCATTTT.

At least ten counts were recorded for this clonotype. The V gene is TRBV28, the J gene TRBJ2-2, with 7 nucleotides matching TRBD2. The V segment lost 7 bases and the J segment 4 bases; nucleotides outside the gene matches: 6. The germline V gene encodes CDR1 MDHEN and CDR2 SYDVKM. The CDR3 has 14 amino acids. The CDR3 here is CASTNGGVTGELFF. The CDR3 DNA is TGTGCCAGCACCAATGGGGGGGTCACCGGGGAGCTGTTTTTT. The full variable domain, rest sourced from reference TRBV28 and TRBJ2-2, is DVKVTQSSRYLVKRTGEKVFLECVQDMDHENMFWYRQDPGLGLRLIYFSYDVKMKEKGDIPEGYSVSREKKERFSLILESASTNQTSMYLCASTNGGVTGELFFGEGSRLTVL.

This clonotype was seen a single time. A clone one base away is much larger, so this may be a read error. The J gene is TRBJ2-5, the V gene TRBV5-1; D not resolved. The CDR3 has 15 amino acids. CDR1 SGHRS and CDR2 YFSETQ come from the germline V gene. The CDR3 DNA reads TGCCCCAGCAGCCGACTGGACGGGTTCGGGGAGACCCAGTACTTC. It translates to CPSSRLDGFGETQYF.

The chain employs TRBV4-2 and TRBJ1-2, with D perhaps TRBD1 (6 bases). V was clipped by 1 base and J by 4 bases, with 16 bases between them. Germline V gene data show CDR1 as LGHNA and CDR2 as YNFKEQ. The CDR3 is 16 amino acids. CDR3 coding DNA: TGTGCCAGCAGCCAAGCCGGGGGCCAGGAGACCTATGGCTACACCTTC. It encodes CASSQAGGQETYGYTF.

This clonotype was found many times. The rearrangement joins TRBV28 to TRBJ1-5; D call uncertain. Trimming took off 8 bases at V and 0 bases at J, with 11 bases between the two ends. This CDR3 is 14 amino acids long. From germline, CDR1 is MDHEN and CDR2 SYDVKM. The CDR3 sequence: CASYSRYSNQPQHF. CDR3 bases: TGTGCCAGCTACTCCAGGTATAGCAATCAGCCCCAGCATTTT.

This clonotype was seen many times. The chain combines TRBV28 with TRBJ1-2; the D is unclear. V was pared by 2 bases and J by 7 bases, with 17 bases between. Germline-derived CDR1 and CDR2 are MDHEN and SYDVKM. The CDR3 is 15 amino acids. Here the CDR3 DNA reads TGTGCCAGCAGTTTAACCCGGACCGTAACGGGTGGCTACACCTTC. Translating it yields CASSLTRTVTGGYTF.

This clonotype was observed many times. The rearrangement links TRBV7-9 to TRBJ1-2; 10 nucleotides line up with TRBD1. Germline loops: CDR1 SEHNR, CDR2 FQNEAQ (reference sequence). CDR3 length equals 13 residues. The V and J ends lost 5 bases and 6 bases, in that order; junction bases with no gene match: 3. The CDR3 nucleotides read TGTGCCAGCAGCAGGGGACAGGGGAATGGCTACACCTTC. Its protein product is CASSRGQGNGYTF. The whole variable domain, filled in from reference TRBV7-9 and TRBJ1-2, reads DTGVSQNPRHKITKRGQNVTFRCDPISEHNRLYWYRQTLGQGPEFLTYFQNEAQLEKSRLLSDRFSAERPKGSFSTLEIQRTEQGDSAMYLCASSRGQGNGYTFGSGTRLTVV.

By proportion, this clonotype is medium-sized (0.01 to 0.1%). The rearrangement joins TRBV6-5 to TRBJ1-1; maybe TRBD1 (6 bases). The CDR3 runs to 13 residues. V was shortened by 2 bases and J by 3 bases, with 7 bases between the two germline ends. CDR1 is MNHEY, CDR2 SVGAGI, per germline. DNA of the CDR3: TGTGCCAGCAGTTACAACAGGGACACTGAAGCTTTCTTT. This codes for CASSYNRDTEAFF.

This clonotype was found many times. The genes are TRBV11-1 and TRBJ2-5, with TRBD2 identical over 7 bases. The trim removed 1 base at V and 0 bases at J, leaving 11 bases unmatched. The CDR3 length is 18 residues. Per the germline V gene, CDR1 is SGHAT and CDR2 is FQDESV (reference sequence). CDR3 DNA: TGTGCCAGCAGCTTAGGTAGGGACTACCCGTCGTACCAAGAGACCCAGTACTTC. Encoded protein: CASSLGRDYPSYQETQYF.

The CDR3 region is CASSTAGTSSSYEQYF. Written as DNA, the CDR3 is TGTGCCAGCAGTACGGCCGGGACTAGCTCCTCTTACGAGCAGTACTTC. The V gene is TRBV27, the J gene TRBJ2-7, with 9 bases fitting TRBD2. CDR1 and CDR2 from the germline V gene are MNHEY and SMNVEV (reference sequence). The CDR3 covers 16 residues. V shed 5 bases and J 4 bases; nucleotides not matched to a gene: 12.

The gene calls are TRBV4-1 and TRBJ1-5; D is undetermined. Trimming took 4 bases from V and 0 from J, leaving 13 bases between them. Germline lookup yields CDR1 MGHRA and CDR2 YSYEKL. The CDR3 totals 16 residues. The CDR3 protein is CASSPPPGFSNQPQHF. Written as DNA, the CDR3 is TGCGCCAGCAGCCCCCCCCCAGGATTTAGCAATCAGCCCCAGCATTTT.

This clonotype was counted at least ten times. The J gene is TRBJ2-7, the V gene TRBV20-1; D gene ambiguous. The germline gives CDR1 DFQATT, CDR2 SNEGSKA (reference sequence). Deletions cut 3 bases from V and 0 bases from J, with 9 bases between. This CDR3 has 13 residues. The DNA of the CDR3 is TGCAGTGCTAGGTCCCCGAGCTCCTACGAGCAGTACTTC. Translated: CSARSPSSYEQYF.

This clonotype was seen many times. The CDR3 protein is CATSRFGPGSQETQYF. The CDR3 DNA is TGTGCCACCAGCAGGTTTGGTCCGGGTAGCCAAGAGACCCAGTACTTC. The V call is TRBV15, the J call TRBJ2-5; D unclear. Trimming shortened V by 3 bases and J by 1 base, and 15 bases separated the two germline ends. Germline values: CDR1 LNHNV, CDR2 YYDKDF (reference sequence). CDR3 size: 16 residues.

The chain couples TRBV13 to TRBJ2-4, with 13 bases fitting TRBD2. The germline CDR1 and CDR2 sequences are PRHDT and FYEKMQ (reference sequence). The CDR3 runs to 19 residues. The ends lost 6 bases at V and 6 bases at J; junction bases unmatched: 17. CDR3 loop: CASRDGGTSGIGGGNIQYF. CDR3 sequence (DNA): TGTGCCAGCAGAGATGGGGGGACTAGCGGGATCGGCGGGGGAAACATTCAGTACTTC. Full variable domain (missing parts from reference TRBV13 and TRBJ2-4): AAGVIQSPRHLIKEKRETATLKCYPIPRHDTVYWYQQGPGQDPQFLISFYEKMQSDKGSIPDRFSAQQFSDYHSELNMSSLELGDSALYFCASRDGGTSGIGGGNIQYFGAGTRLSVL.

The sample holds many counts of this clonotype. V usage is TRBV6-5 and J usage is TRBJ1-5, with D possibly TRBD1 on 5 matching bases. Trimming cost V 6 bases and J 7 bases, with 10 bases left between them. The CDR3 extends over 12 amino acids. Germline CDR1 is MNHEY and CDR2 is SVGAGI. The CDR3, as DNA: TGTGCCAGCAGACCCGACAGACAGCCCCAGCATTTT. It translates to CASRPDRQPQHF.

In its sample, this clonotype was seen many times. CDR3 residues: CASSRVAGPQHGYTF. The CDR3 DNA is TGTGCCAGTAGTCGCGTCGCAGGACCCCAGCATGGCTACACCTTC. This sequence joins TRBV19 and TRBJ1-2; no clear D gene. Germline V gene sequence: CDR1 LNHDA, CDR2 SQIVND (reference sequence). The CDR3 is made up of 15 amino acids. Trimming took off 5 bases at V and 6 bases at J, with 19 bases between the two ends.

The chain links TRBV27 to TRBJ2-5, with a weak D call TRBD1 (6 bases). Germline-derived CDR1 and CDR2 are MNHEY and SMNVEV (reference sequence). V lost 5 bases and J 0 bases, leaving 13 bases between the germline ends. This CDR3 is built from 15 residues. This chain's CDR3 is CASSRSTGYQETQYF. The DNA for the CDR3 is TGTGCCAGCAGTCGATCAACAGGGTACCAAGAGACCCAGTACTTC.

This clonotype was counted at least ten times. This rearrangement joins TRBV6-2 or TRBV6-3 to TRBJ2-5, with TRBD2 as a possible D gene (5 bases). Trimming pared 6 bases from V and 0 bases from J, leaving 8 bases between. CDR3 length equals 13 residues. Germline assignment: CDR1 MNHEY and CDR2 SVGEGT. The CDR3: CASRRVYQETQYF. CDR3 bases: TGTGCCAGCAGGCGGGTTTACCAAGAGACCCAGTACTTC.

This clonotype has ten or more counts. The rearrangement links TRBV10-3 to TRBJ2-7, with D perhaps given as TRBD1 or TRBD2 (6 bases each). In germline, CDR1 is ENHRY, CDR2 SYGVKD. The CDR3 has 15 residues. With 4 bases removed from V and 5 bases from J, the gap between germline ends came to 18 bases. CDR3 sequence (DNA): TGTGCCATCAGTGTTTCGGGGGCGCCGGGGGACGAGCAGTACTTC. It specifies CAISVSGAPGDEQYF.

This clonotype was detected many times. The chain has TRBV28 and TRBJ2-7, with D possibly TRBD1 on 6 matching bases. V lost 6 bases and J 4 bases, leaving 16 bases between the germline ends. The CDR3 contains 14 residues. CDR1 and CDR2 from the germline V gene are MDHEN and SYDVKM. The CDR3, as DNA: TGTGCCAGCAGCCCCCGCAGGGGAGTTTACGAGCAGTACTTC. It encodes CASSPRRGVYEQYF.

This clonotype was recorded only once. The gene calls are TRBV12-3 or TRBV12-4 and TRBJ1-2, with D hard to call. The ends were cut back, 3 bases at V and 2 bases at J, with 7 bases in the middle. The CDR3 runs to 13 residues. CDR3: CASSFTVNYGYTF. In nucleotides, the CDR3 is TGTGCCAGCAGTTTTACGGTCAACTATGGCTACACCTTC.

The J gene is TRBJ2-5, the V gene TRBV14, with D perhaps matching TRBD2 (5 bases). CDR1 SGHDN and CDR2 FVKESK come from the germline V gene. The CDR3 extends over 13 amino acids. Trimming left V 3 bases short and J 7 bases short, with 12 bases between. The CDR3, as DNA: TGTGCCAGCAGCCACTCTCTAGCTGCGACCCAGTACTTC. Translated, it gives CASSHSLAATQYF.

The genes are TRBV3-1 and TRBJ2-5; TRBD1 is a possible D gene (6 bases). The CDR3 totals 15 residues. CDR1 is LGHDT, CDR2 YNNKEL, per germline (reference sequence). Trimming pared 1 base from V and 5 bases from J, leaving 14 bases between. Written as DNA, the CDR3 is TGTGCCAGCAGCCAAGGCGCGACAGGTGGGGAGACCCAGTACTTC. It yields the protein CASSQGATGGETQYF.